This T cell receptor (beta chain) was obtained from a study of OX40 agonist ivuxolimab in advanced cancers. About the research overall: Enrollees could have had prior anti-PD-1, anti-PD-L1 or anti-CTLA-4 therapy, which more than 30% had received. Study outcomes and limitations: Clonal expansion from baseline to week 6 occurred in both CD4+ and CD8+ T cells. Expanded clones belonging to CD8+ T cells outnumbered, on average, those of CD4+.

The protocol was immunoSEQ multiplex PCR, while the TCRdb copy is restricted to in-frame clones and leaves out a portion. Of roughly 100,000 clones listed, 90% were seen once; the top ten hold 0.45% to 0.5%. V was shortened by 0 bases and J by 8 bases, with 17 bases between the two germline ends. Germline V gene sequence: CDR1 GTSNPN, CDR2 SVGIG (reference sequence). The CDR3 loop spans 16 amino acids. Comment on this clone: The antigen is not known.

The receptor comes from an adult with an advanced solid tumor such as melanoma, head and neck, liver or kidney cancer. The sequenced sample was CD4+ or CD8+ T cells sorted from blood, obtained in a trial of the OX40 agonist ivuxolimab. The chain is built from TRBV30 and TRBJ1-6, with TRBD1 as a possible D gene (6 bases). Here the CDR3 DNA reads TGTGCCTGGAGTGTAACAGGGATGGGCAGGGATTCACCCCTCCACTTT. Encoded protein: CAWSVTGMGRDSPLHF.